A selection of T cell receptor beta chains follows, all from one sample in a study of blood T cells in healthy people across ages. TCRdb called the 5' RACE reads again in MiXCR, with one record for every CDR3 protein. The data contain about 940,000 distinct CDR3 sequences, about 48% of them singletons. Sequenced sample: blood. These receptors originate from a man in his thirties or forties in good health. CDR3s include the opening cysteine and the closing phenylalanine or tryptophan. D genes are given only for firm matches. The size of a clone is reported for some rows only, either as once, few or many, or as a class for expanded clones.

j_call clone_size v_call d_call cdr3_nt cdr3_aa
TRBJ1-4 - TRBV20-1 - TGCAGTGCATTATCTAGGGTTGCTAATGAAAAACTGTTTTTT CSALSRVANEKLFF
TRBJ2-3 once TRBV3-1 TRBD2 TGTGCCAGCAGCCAAAGGACGACTAGCGGGGGTACAGATACGCAGTATTTT CASSQRTTSGGTDTQYF
TRBJ2-5 few TRBV10-2 - TGCGCCAGCAGTGATATGGGGGAGACCCAGTACTTC CASSDMGETQYF
TRBJ1-1 - TRBV20-1 - TGCAGTGCTCGGGACGGCGGTAGGGGGGAAGCTTTCTTT CSARDGGRGEAFF
TRBJ2-5 - TRBV12-3/TRBV12-4 TRBD2 TGTGCCAGCAGCCTTGTAGGGACTACGCGGGAAGAGACCCAGTACTTC CASSLVGTTREETQYF
TRBJ2-1 - TRBV4-2 TRBD2 TGTGCCAGCAGCCAAGAAGGGACTAGCGGGGGAGCATCCTACAATGAGCAGTTCTTC CASSQEGTSGGASYNEQFF
TRBJ1-1 many TRBV3-1 - TGTGCCAGCAGCCAAGCGGTCGGAGGTGAAGCTTTCTTT CASSQAVGGEAFF
TRBJ2-7 - TRBV5-1 TRBD1 TGCGCCAGCAGCGGACAGGGATTAAACGAGCAGTACTTC CASSGQGLNEQYF
TRBJ1-1 - TRBV2 - TGTGCCAGCCTGAGGGGAAAGAGCACTGAAGCTTTCTTT CASLRGKSTEAFF
TRBJ2-5 - TRBV7-9 - TGTGCCAGCAGTTGGAGGGGAAAAGTCGGGACCCAGTACTTC CASSWRGKVGTQYF
TRBJ2-5 - TRBV4-2 - TGTGCCAGCAGCCAAATTGGGGAAGAGACCCAGTACTTC CASSQIGEETQYF
TRBJ2-7 few TRBV5-1 - TGCGCCAGCAGCTTGGAGACTGAACCCTACGAGCAGTACTTC CASSLETEPYEQYF
TRBJ1-6 - TRBV20-1 - TGCAGTGCTAGCTCGGGGCACAATTCACCCCTCCACTTT CSASSGHNSPLHF
TRBJ1-5 once TRBV2 TRBD1 TGTGCCAGCAAAATTGACAGGGCCGGTCAGCCCCAGCATTTT CASKIDRAGQPQHF
TRBJ2-3 many TRBV20-1 TRBD1 TGCAGTGCCCCGACAGGGGGGGCCCGTGGTGCGCAGTATTTT CSAPTGGARGAQYF
TRBJ2-2 - TRBV7-3 TRBD1 TGTGCCAGCAGCCAAACAGGGGACAAAACCGGGGAGCTGTTTTTT CASSQTGDKTGELFF
TRBJ1-2 few TRBV5-1 TRBD1 TGCGCCAGCAGTCCAACGACAGGGGGAAGAGGCTACACCTTC CASSPTTGGRGYTF
TRBJ1-2 - TRBV20-1 - TGCAGTGCTAGATCCGTCCAGGGCATGCATGGCTACACCTTC CSARSVQGMHGYTF
TRBJ1-2 - TRBV29-1 - TGCAGCGTTGAAGATGGCGCTGGACTGGGTAACTATGGCTACACCTTC CSVEDGAGLGNYGYTF
TRBJ2-1 - TRBV12-3/TRBV12-4 TRBD2 TGTGCCAGCAGTCAAAGACCGGGAGGGGTTGATGAGCAGTTCTTC CASSQRPGGVDEQFF
TRBJ2-5 - TRBV4-2 - TGTGCCAGCAGCCAAGAGGGTTTCCAAGAGACCCAGTACTTC CASSQEGFQETQYF
TRBJ1-1 - TRBV28 - TGTGCCAGCAGACCACCCGACAGGTCTGAAGCTTTCTTT CASRPPDRSEAFF
TRBJ2-6 - TRBV7-9 - TGTGCCAGCAGCCCCTCCGCCTTTATAGGGGCCAACGTCCTGACTTTC CASSPSAFIGANVLTF
TRBJ1-2 - TRBV7-3 TRBD1 TGTGCCAGCACCCCATCGGACAGGGGAGGCTACACCTTC CASTPSDRGGYTF
TRBJ2-3 - TRBV20-1 TRBD2 TGCAGTGCTAGAGCAGCGGGGGGGAGCACAGATACGCAGTATTTT CSARAAGGSTDTQYF
TRBJ2-3 - TRBV7-2 - TGTGCCAGCAGCTTAGATCCGCAGGGTACGCAGTATTTT CASSLDPQGTQYF
TRBJ1-1 few TRBV12-3/TRBV12-4 TRBD1 TGTGCCAGCAGCCCCGTGGGGACAGCTGAAGCTTTCTTT CASSPVGTAEAFF
TRBJ1-6 - TRBV15 - TGTGCCACCAGCACAGGTTCCAGCTCCTACAATTCACCCCTCCACTTT CATSTGSSSYNSPLHF
TRBJ1-5 few TRBV6-2/TRBV6-3 - TGTGCCAGCAGTTACTCGTCTCCCAACTATAGCAATCAGCCCCAGCATTTT CASSYSSPNYSNQPQHF
TRBJ1-3 - TRBV29-1 - TGCAGCGCCCGGGACGGCAGCTCTGGAAACACCATATATTTT CSARDGSSGNTIYF
TRBJ1-5 - TRBV4-2 - TGTGCCAGCAGCCAAGATTGGGCCCAGCCCCAGCATTTT CASSQDWAQPQHF
TRBJ2-7 - TRBV4-1 TRBD2 TGCGCCAGCAGCCGCGTACCTAGACTAGCGGGGGCCCGCACCTACGAGCAGTACTTC CASSRVPRLAGARTYEQYF
TRBJ2-1 few TRBV28 - TGTGCCAGCAGTCCGTCCTATGAGCAGTTCTTC CASSPSYEQFF
TRBJ1-1 - TRBV6-1 - TGTGCCAGCAGACAGGGCGTGAGAACTGAAGCTTTCTTT CASRQGVRTEAFF
TRBJ2-3 - TRBV9 - TGTGCCAGCAGCGGCGGTCGAGGAAGACGTACGGATACGCAGTATTTT CASSGGRGRRTDTQYF
TRBJ1-6 - TRBV2 - TGTGCCAGCAGTGGGGAAGGGGCCTATATTAATTCACCCCTCCACTTT CASSGEGAYINSPLHF
TRBJ2-7 - TRBV20-1 - TGCAGTGCTTCCATAGGTAATGGCGAGCAGTACTTC CSASIGNGEQYF
TRBJ2-1 few TRBV28 TRBD2 TGTGCCAGCAGTTTATCCCTAGCGGGGGGATACAATGAGCAGTTCTTC CASSLSLAGGYNEQFF
TRBJ1-6 - TRBV7-3 TRBD1 TGTGCCAGCAGCTTAGACAGGGGGCCTAATTCACCCCTCCACTTT CASSLDRGPNSPLHF
TRBJ1-1 - TRBV27 - TGTGCCAGCAGTTCCTCGACAGGTTCCGTCATGTACACTGAAGCTTTCTTT CASSSSTGSVMYTEAFF
TRBJ2-3 few TRBV7-2 - TGTGCCAGCAGCGTCATCAACACAGATACGCAGTATTTT CASSVINTDTQYF
TRBJ2-5 - TRBV3-1 - TGTGCCAGCACTTCCCGAGGGGACAAGCAGTACTTC CASTSRGDKQYF
TRBJ2-3 - TRBV6-1 TRBD2 TGTGCCAGCAGTGACGGGGGGGCTGAAACAGATACGCAGTATTTT CASSDGGAETDTQYF
TRBJ2-1 few TRBV2 - TGTGCCATCTCAGGGGATCGGAATGAGCAGTTCTTC CAISGDRNEQFF
TRBJ1-5 few TRBV29-1 - TGCAGCGCTTCGGGACCGATGAGCAATCAGCCCCAGCATTTT CSASGPMSNQPQHF
TRBJ2-4 - TRBV7-2 - TGTGCCTGCAGTCCTTTGACCGAGGGTAGGGAGCAGTACTTC CACSPLTEGREQYF
TRBJ2-7 few TRBV5-5 - TGTGCCAGCAGCTGGGGGGCCGGGACCTCCTACGAGCAGTACTTC CASSWGAGTSYEQYF
TRBJ2-5 - TRBV11-3 - TGTGCCAGCAGCTTGCGACAATGGGCCCAGTACTTC CASSLRQWAQYF
TRBJ2-3 - TRBV5-1 TRBD1 TGCGCCAGCAGCTTGGGTTCCTCGACAGGGGGAGGGGATACGCAGTATTTT CASSLGSSTGGGDTQYF
TRBJ1-4 few TRBV28 TRBD1 TGTGCCAGCAGTTTAACGGGACAGGGGGCCCCAACTAATGAAAAACTGTTTTTT CASSLTGQGAPTNEKLFF
TRBJ2-3 - TRBV24-1 TRBD2 TGTGCCACCAGTGATCCAGGACGAGCGGGGGGAGATACGCAGTATTTT CATSDPGRAGGDTQYF
TRBJ2-7 - TRBV5-4 TRBD1 TGTGCCAGCAGCCCTGGACAGGGAGGAATGGTCAACGAGCAGTACTTC CASSPGQGGMVNEQYF